Following are 22 T cell receptor beta chains from one sample sequenced in a study of T cells expressing NK-cell markers. TCRdb reprocessed the 5' RACE reads, with one entry per CDR3 protein and no DNA. Its table lists 350,000 to 450,000 distinct CDR3 sequences. The sample was blood T cells: a sorted CD56 or NKG2C T cell subset, CD4+ or CD8+ T cells, or bulk PBMC T cells (not recorded which). These receptors were obtained from a man aged 18-70 years in good health.

The V gene is TRBV7-9, the J gene TRBJ1-4; TCRdb's assignment of TRBD1 cannot be checked, as there is no DNA. The CDR3 totals 17 residues. CDR1 is SEHNR and CDR2 is FQNEAQ in the germline V gene (reference sequence). This CDR3 is CASSLATGAHGNEKLFF.

The chain carries TRBV5-1 and TRBJ2-5; without DNA, the TCRdb call of TRBD1 cannot be checked. Germline assignment: CDR1 SGHRS and CDR2 YFSETQ. This CDR3 is built from 15 residues. CDR3 protein: CASSLGSRGVETQYF.

The gene calls are TRBV27 and TRBJ2-7; the D call of TRBD1 rests on TCRdb alone, since no DNA is present to check it. Germline assignment: CDR1 MNHEY and CDR2 SMNVEV (reference sequence). This CDR3 is 14 amino acids long. CDR3 loop: CASSSARETHEQYF.

This chain links TRBV6-1 with TRBJ1-6; TCRdb calls TRBD1, which cannot be checked without DNA. Looked up from germline, CDR1 is MNHNS and CDR2 is SASEGT. The CDR3 is 13 residues long. The CDR3 sequence: CASKRDINSPLHF.

The CDR3 here is CSARPSLRQGAAGYTF. The chain combines TRBV20-1 with TRBJ1-2; the TCRdb D gene call, TRBD1, has no DNA to confirm it. Germline CDR1 is DFQATT and CDR2 is SNEGSKA (reference sequence). The CDR3 length is 16 residues.

The chain recombines TRBV15 with TRBJ2-2; the D gene TCRdb calls, TRBD2, cannot be checked with no DNA. The CDR3 is 17 amino acids. Germline V gene lookup returns CDR1 LNHNV and CDR2 YYDKDF (reference sequence). CDR3 amino acids: CATSRASGGGNTGELFF. Full variable domain (missing parts from reference TRBV15 and TRBJ2-2): DAMVIQNPRYQVTQFGKPVTLSCSQTLNHNVMYWYQQKSSQAPKLLFHYYDKDFNNEADTPDNFQSRRPNTSFCFLDIRSPGLGDTAMYLCATSRASGGGNTGELFFGEGSRLTVL.

The gene calls are TRBV25-1 and TRBJ1-1; the D gene TCRdb calls, TRBD1, cannot be checked with no DNA. The CDR3 length is 14 residues. CDR1 is MGHDK and CDR2 is SYGVNS in the germline V gene. CDR3 sequence reads: CASSGTGEGTEAFF.

This chain uses TRBV20-1 with TRBJ2-1; checking the TCRdb D call of TRBD1 is not possible without DNA. Per the germline V gene, CDR1 is DFQATT and CDR2 is SNEGSKA (reference sequence). The CDR3 totals 17 residues. CDR3: CSAAPRTPYSSYNEQFF.

The CDR3 loop reads CASSSRHSPSNTEAFF. The chain uses TRBV6-5 and TRBJ1-1. Germline lookup yields CDR1 MNHEY and CDR2 SVGAGI. The CDR3 runs 16 residues.

The gene calls are TRBV11-3 and TRBJ2-3. This CDR3 has 13 amino acids. Germline V gives CDR1 SGHNT, CDR2 YENEEA. The CDR3 sequence: CASSGANTDTQYF.

The rearrangement joins TRBV9 to TRBJ2-1; without DNA, the TCRdb call of TRBD2 cannot be checked. CDR1 and CDR2 from the germline V gene are SGDLS and YYNGEE. There are 16 residues in the CDR3. The CDR3 loop is CASSAVSSGGYNEQFF.

The chain joins TRBV7-7 to TRBJ2-1; TCRdb selects TRBD1, and the lack of DNA leaves this call unchecked. This CDR3 is 14 amino acids long. The germline V gene encodes CDR1 SSHAT and CDR2 FNYEAQ (reference sequence). The CDR3 region is CASSPVGGVDEQFF.

The V call is TRBV5-1, the J call TRBJ2-1; TCRdb calls TRBD1, which cannot be checked without DNA. CDR1 is SGHRS and CDR2 is YFSETQ in the germline V gene. There are 14 residues in the CDR3. This CDR3 reads CASSPGGYRHEQFF.

V and J are TRBV11-2 and TRBJ2-5; with no DNA, the TCRdb D assignment of TRBD2 cannot be verified. Looked up from germline, CDR1 is SGHAT and CDR2 is FQNNGV. This CDR3 comprises 18 residues. The CDR3 loop reads CASSPGLAGGLLGETQYF.

The rearrangement joins TRBV6-1 to TRBJ1-4; checking the TCRdb D call of TRBD1 is not possible without DNA. CDR3 length: 14 amino acids. CDR1 and CDR2 (germline): MNHNS, SASEGT. CDR3 protein: CASNVKGGGEKLFF.

V is TRBV14 and J is TRBJ1-6; TCRdb proposes TRBD1, but this gene call is untestable without DNA. This CDR3 contains 13 residues. Germline values: CDR1 SGHDN, CDR2 FVKESK. This CDR3 is CASRWDSNSPLHF.

The chain carries TRBV5-5 and TRBJ1-1. CDR1 is SGHKS, CDR2 YYEKEE, per germline (reference sequence). The CDR3 consists of 16 residues. The CDR3 region is CASSLRAGVLNTEAFF.

The chain combines TRBV3-1 with TRBJ2-1; the TCRdb call, TRBD1, lacks DNA for checking. Germline lookup yields CDR1 LGHDT and CDR2 YNNKEL (reference sequence). This CDR3 is 15 amino acids long. The chain's CDR3 is CASSQRQGVHNEQFF.

The chain combines TRBV6-5 with TRBJ2-7; TCRdb returns TRBD2, unconfirmable since there is no DNA. The germline V gene encodes CDR1 MNHEY and CDR2 SVGAGI. CDR3 length equals 15 residues. The chain's CDR3 is CASSYTAGGIWEQYF.

V and J are TRBV27 and TRBJ2-7; TCRdb's assignment of TRBD1 cannot be checked, as there is no DNA. Germline lookup yields CDR1 MNHEY and CDR2 SMNVEV (reference sequence). This CDR3 region has 14 residues. The CDR3 sequence is CASSRTGGTDVQYF.

CDR3 in amino acids: CASSIRDRTEAFF. This rearrangement joins TRBV19 to TRBJ1-1; TCRdb names TRBD1, which stays unverified in the absence of DNA. Germline loops: CDR1 LNHDA, CDR2 SQIVND (reference sequence). The CDR3 loop spans 13 amino acids. The variable domain in full, completed from reference TRBV19 and TRBJ1-1, reads DGGITQSPKYLFRKEGQNVTLSCEQNLNHDAMYWYRQDPGQGLRLIYYSQIVNDFQKGDIAEGYSVSREKKESFPLTVTSAQKNPTAFYLCASSIRDRTEAFFGQGTRLTVV.

The rearrangement joins TRBV20-1 to TRBJ2-1; TCRdb designates TRBD1, a call that cannot be tested without DNA. Germline V CDR1 and CDR2: DFQATT, SNEGSKA (reference sequence). The CDR3 is made up of 12 amino acids. CDR3 loop: CSVLGTGNEQFF.